This passage covers 22 T cell receptor beta chains from one sample sequenced in a study of blood T cell repertoires in COVID-19. Produced via immunoSEQ multiplex PCR; TCRdb's table is partial and in-frame only. The data show about 46,000 clones, around 90% seen once. The sample taken for sequencing was peripheral blood. These receptors were obtained from a man aged 50-60 years with acute or convalescent COVID-19.

The V call is TRBV5-1, the J call TRBJ1-4; TRBD1 aligns across 10 bases. The CDR3 spans 16 residues. The germline CDR1 and CDR2 sequences are SGHRS and YFSETQ. J was trimmed by 0 bases and V by 4 bases; bases with no gene match: 3. The CDR3 region has the DNA TGCGCCAGCAGCATCGGACAGGGGGCAACTAATGAAAAACTGTTTTTT. The encoded protein is CASSIGQGATNEKLFF.

The chain uses TRBV5-4 and TRBJ1-1; no reliable D call. CDR1 and CDR2 (germline): SGHNT, YYREEE (reference sequence). With 0 bases removed from V and 5 bases from J, the gap between germline ends came to 14 bases. The CDR3 loop spans 15 amino acids. The CDR3 sequence: CASSLGSAASTEAFF. The DNA of the CDR3 is TGTGCCAGCAGCTTGGGATCGGCGGCCAGTACTGAAGCTTTCTTT. Full variable domain (outside the CDR3, taken from reference TRBV5-4 and TRBJ1-1): ETGVTQSPTHLIKTRGQQVTLRCSSQSGHNTVSWYQQALGQGPQFIFQYYREEENGRGNFPPRFSGLQFPNYSSELNVNALELDDSALYLCASSLGSAASTEAFFGQGTRLTVV.

V gene TRBV7-2 combines with J gene TRBJ1-1, with no clear D. The CDR3 extends over 13 amino acids. Trimming left V 2 bases short and J 1 base short, with 5 bases between. Germline CDR1 reads SGHTA; CDR2 reads FQGNSA. The CDR3 bases are TGTGCCAGCAGCTTATCGGGGAACACTGAAGCTTTCTTT. This gives the protein CASSLSGNTEAFF. The full variable domain, its missing parts supplied by reference TRBV7-2 and TRBJ1-1, is GAGVSQSPSNKVTEKGKDVELRCDPISGHTALYWYRQSLGQGLEFLIYFQGNSAPDKSGLPSDRFSAERTGGSVSTLTIQRTQQEDSAVYLCASSLSGNTEAFFGQGTRLTVV.

V is TRBV5-4 and J is TRBJ2-1, with D unresolved. The CDR3 has 14 amino acids. Germline V gives CDR1 SGHNT, CDR2 YYREEE (reference sequence). The ends were cut back, 0 bases at V and 5 bases at J, with 9 bases in the middle. The CDR3 loop is CASSLEWADNEQFF. In DNA form, the CDR3 reads TGTGCCAGCAGCTTGGAGTGGGCAGACAATGAGCAGTTCTTC.

This rearrangement joins TRBV5-1 to TRBJ2-2, with D possibly matching TRBD1 (5 bases). V shed 1 base and J shed 0 bases, with 7 bases lying between them. This CDR3 has 15 amino acids. Germline-derived CDR1 and CDR2 are SGHRS and YFSETQ. CDR3 coding DNA: TGCGCCAGCAGCTTGCAGGGCACGAACACCGGGGAGCTGTTTTTT. Translation gives CASSLQGTNTGELFF.

The V gene is TRBV2, the J gene TRBJ2-7, with a tentative D call TRBD1 (5 bases). CDR3 length: 11 amino acids. Germline lookup yields CDR1 SNHLY and CDR2 FYNNEI. The V gene lost 6 bases and the J gene lost 2 bases, with 5 bases spanning the gap. CDR3 protein: CASRGPYEQYF. The CDR3 DNA sequence: TGTGCCAGCAGGGGGCCCTACGAGCAGTACTTC.

The V and J genes are TRBV11-2 and TRBJ2-7; tentatively, D is TRBD1 (6 bases). Germline CDR1 is SGHAT and CDR2 is FQNNGV. V was trimmed by 3 bases and J by 2 bases, leaving 11 bases between them. The CDR3 has 14 residues. CDR3 DNA: TGTGCCAGCAGCTTTCGGGACAAACCCTACGAGCAGTACTTC. Protein: CASSFRDKPYEQYF.

This clone showed up just once. The V and J genes are TRBV7-6 and TRBJ2-1, with a tentative D call TRBD1 (7 bases). Trimming cost V 5 bases and J 9 bases, with 26 bases left between them. Germline CDR1 reads SGHVS; CDR2 reads FNYEAQ. This CDR3 has 17 residues. The CDR3 reads CASSPTGGGGQGREQFF. CDR3 bases: TGTGCCAGCAGCCCCACCGGAGGGGGCGGGCAGGGACGTGAGCAGTTCTTC. The full variable domain, its missing parts supplied by reference TRBV7-6 and TRBJ2-1, is GAGVSQSPRYKVTKRGQDVALRCDPISGHVSLYWYRQALGQGPEFLTYFNYEAQQDKSGLPNDRFSAERPEGSISTLTIQRTEQRDSAMYRCASSPTGGGGQGREQFFGPGTRLTVL.

The rearrangement links TRBV3-1 (or the pseudogene TRBV3-2) to TRBJ2-7, with 7 bases lining up with TRBD2. V dropped 5 bases and J dropped 1; count of bases not matched to a gene: 11. The germline V gene has CDR1 LGHDT and CDR2 YNNKEL (reference sequence). The CDR3 is 16 residues long. CDR3 sequence reads: CASSRGSGARSYEQYF. CDR3 in DNA: TGTGCCAGCAGCAGAGGAAGCGGGGCAAGGTCCTACGAGCAGTACTTC.

V and J are TRBV5-1 and TRBJ2-2; 10 bases match TRBD2. Germline lookup yields CDR1 SGHRS and CDR2 YFSETQ. Trimming removed 2 bases from V and 3 bases from J; junction bases left unmatched: 4. The CDR3 runs to 16 residues. The CDR3 spells CASSFLAGADTGELFF. The CDR3 nucleotides read TGCGCCAGCAGCTTCCTAGCGGGGGCCGACACCGGGGAGCTGTTTTTT.

This clone was detected only once. This chain joins TRBV30 and TRBJ1-2; D may be TRBD1 (5 bases). There are 11 residues in the CDR3. Per germline, CDR1 GTSNPN and CDR2 SVGIG (reference sequence). For the CDR3, the DNA is TGTGCGACGGTGGGAGGGGTTGGCTACACCTTC. Translation gives CATVGGVGYTF.

The chain has TRBV28 and TRBJ2-1; 7 bases fit TRBD2. V shed 6 bases, J shed 8 bases, and the junction held 7 bases outside the gene matches. The CDR3 is 13 residues long. CDR1 and CDR2 from the germline V gene are MDHEN and SYDVKM. The CDR3 spells CASRLLARDEQFF. The CDR3 coding sequence is TGTGCCAGCAGGCTACTAGCGAGGGATGAGCAGTTCTTC.

This chain connects TRBV10-3 to TRBJ2-6; no reliable D call. V was trimmed by 6 bases and J by 0 bases, leaving 6 bases between them. The CDR3 runs 14 residues. CDR1 ENHRY and CDR2 SYGVKD come from the germline V gene. CDR3 nucleotides: TGTGCCATCAGAGGAGACTCTGGGGCCAACGTCCTGACTTTC. It translates to CAIRGDSGANVLTF.

The genes are TRBV3-1 (or the pseudogene TRBV3-2) and TRBJ1-5; 9 positions agree with TRBD1. The junction had 2 bases not matched to a gene; V was cut back by 4 bases and J by 4 bases. Germline-derived CDR1 and CDR2 are LGHDT and YNNKEL (reference sequence). This CDR3 spans 14 amino acids. The DNA for the CDR3 is TGTGCCAGCAGCCCAGGACAGGGGAATCAGCCCCAGCATTTT. Translated: CASSPGQGNQPQHF.

The rearrangement links TRBV19 to TRBJ2-7; D remains unclear. Trimming stripped 4 bases from V and 1 base from J, with 8 bases between. Germline lookup yields CDR1 LNHDA and CDR2 SQIVND (reference sequence). The CDR3 covers 13 residues. The CDR3 reads CASSRPESYEQYF. The DNA of the CDR3 is TGTGCCAGTAGTAGGCCCGAATCCTACGAGCAGTACTTC.

The chain combines TRBV9 with TRBJ2-7; TRBD1 matches 9 bases. This CDR3 comprises 14 residues. Germline trimming cut 4 bases from V and 7 bases from J; bases unmatched to any gene: 9. Germline values: CDR1 SGDLS, CDR2 YYNGEE. CDR3 nucleotide sequence: TGTGCCAGCAGCTCCGGGACAGGGCCTTGGGAGCAGTACTTC. This sequence encodes CASSSGTGPWEQYF.

The CDR3 nucleotides are TGTGCCACCAGTGATCGACAGGGGAATCAGCCCCAGCATTTT. This gives the protein CATSDRQGNQPQHF. The chain recombines TRBV24-1 with TRBJ1-5; 8 nucleotides line up with TRBD1. The CDR3 is 14 amino acids. With V trimmed by 3 bases and J by 4 bases, 1 base remained unmatched. Germline V lookup: CDR1 KGHDR, CDR2 SFDVKD.

V is TRBV7-2 and J is TRBJ1-2; tentatively, D is TRBD1 (5 bases). Germline V gene lookup returns CDR1 SGHTA and CDR2 FQGNSA. V was pared by 1 base and J by 0 bases, with 12 bases between. The CDR3 loop spans 16 amino acids. The CDR3 here is CASSLGGERANYGYTF. The CDR3 DNA reads as TGTGCCAGCAGCTTAGGGGGGGAACGAGCTAACTATGGCTACACCTTC.

The J gene is TRBJ1-5, the V gene TRBV5-6, with 7 bases matching TRBD1. The CDR3 loop spans 15 amino acids. CDR1 and CDR2 from the germline V gene are SGHDT and YYEEEE. Germline trimming cut 0 bases from V and 4 bases from J; bases unmatched to any gene: 4. The CDR3 nucleotides are TGTGCCAGCAGCTTGGCAGGGGGGTTAAATCAGCCCCAGCATTTT. This sequence encodes CASSLAGGLNQPQHF.

The V gene is TRBV11-2, the J gene TRBJ2-3; TRBD1 matches 7 bases. Germline lookup yields CDR1 SGHAT and CDR2 FQNNGV. This CDR3 has 16 residues. After removal of 0 bases from V and 9 bases from J, the junction contained 12 bases not matched to a gene. CDR3 DNA: TGTGCCAGCAGCTTAGATCGGGCAGGGGGTAGCAAAACGCAGTATTTT. Translating gives CASSLDRAGGSKTQYF. The full variable domain, completed using reference TRBV11-2 and TRBJ2-3, is EAGVAQSPRYKIIEKRQSVAFWCNPISGHATLYWYQQILGQGPKLLIQFQNNGVVDDSQLPKDRFSAERLKGVDSTLKIQPAKLEDSAVYLCASSLDRAGGSKTQYFGPGTRLTVL.

This clone has just one count. The rearrangement links TRBV5-3 to TRBJ2-6; possible D gene TRBD1, 6 bases. TRBV5-3 is known as an ORF, though its function is uncertain. The CDR3 has 17 residues. Trimming pared 4 bases from V and 0 bases from J, leaving 14 bases between. The CDR3 bases are TGTGCCAGAAGCACAAGCGGACAGTTCTCTGGGGCCAACGTCCTGACTTTC. Translating it yields CARSTSGQFSGANVLTF.

The gene calls are TRBV18 and TRBJ2-6; D gene uncertain. Germline V gives CDR1 KGHSH, CDR2 LQKENI. Trimming cost V 6 bases and J 2 bases, with 8 bases left between them. This CDR3 has 14 residues. CDR3 residues: CASSRVPGANVLTF. The CDR3 DNA follows: TGTGCCAGCTCCCGGGTGCCTGGGGCCAACGTCCTGACTTTC.